The 3 T cell receptor beta chains below were found in one sample sequenced in a study of T cell responses to AZD1222 COVID-19 vaccine. The data were produced by immunoSEQ multiplex PCR, yet TCRdb's version contains in-frame clones alone and is incomplete. The sample lists tens of thousands of clones, approximately 87% occurring once. The specimen was peripheral blood, collected 28 days after the second AZD1222 dose. These receptor sequences come from an adult who received the AZD1222 COVID-19 vaccine.

The CDR3 here is CASTPTSVVNNEQFF. CDR3 nucleotides: TGTGCCAGCACTCCAACCTCAGTGGTTAACAATGAGCAGTTCTTC. The chain employs TRBV28 and TRBJ2-1; D unresolved. Trimming shortened V by 7 bases and J by 5 bases, and 18 bases separated the two germline ends. The CDR3 spans 15 residues. Germline V gene lookup returns CDR1 MDHEN and CDR2 SYDVKM.

The V and J genes are TRBV11-3 and TRBJ1-1; D might be TRBD1 (5 bases). Trimming pared 3 bases from V and 5 bases from J, leaving 7 bases between. Germline V gene sequence: CDR1 SGHNT, CDR2 YENEEA. The CDR3 is made up of 12 amino acids. The CDR3 DNA reads TGTGCCAGCAGCTTGAGGGGAACTGAAGCTTTCTTT. It specifies CASSLRGTEAFF.

This clone was counted once. V and J are TRBV28 and TRBJ2-2; 9 bases agree with TRBD1. Germline CDR1 is MDHEN and CDR2 is SYDVKM. J lost 6 bases, V lost 6 bases, and 8 bases had no gene match. The length of the CDR3 is 15 residues. The CDR3 sequence is CASSGGTGSSGELFF. The CDR3 DNA reads TGTGCCAGCAGCGGCGGGACAGGGTCTTCCGGGGAGCTGTTTTTT.